Included here is one TCR beta chain sequence, with context. As yet, its antigen is unknown. Other DNA sequences in the same sample also yield this CDR3. Execution of the assay was at deep level. Using immunoSEQ multiplex PCR, the repertoire was profiled, and TCRdb retains in-frame clones only, with some absent. The sample holds over a million clones, 95% to 99% seen once. Looked up from germline, CDR1 is MNHEY and CDR2 is SVGAGI. Germline trimming cut 0 bases from V and 6 bases from J; bases unmatched to any gene: 2. CDR3 size: 15 residues. The record originates from a study of shared clonotypes between healthy human individuals. Study-level points and caveats: Researchers found naive subsets generally carried larger estimated richness than memory subsets. Rarefaction indicated that sorted-subset sequencing remained incomplete although depth was large. Non-shared clonotypes were found to have lower generation probabilities than the clonotypes that were shared by all four of the sorted-subset donors.

The TCR comes from a man aged 30 to 39 in good health. What was sequenced was naive CD4+ T cells sorted from blood. Subset of the sample: CD45RA+ positively selected. The rearrangement joins TRBV6-5 to TRBJ2-2; TRBD2 matches 9 bases. This chain's CDR3 is CASSYSTSGAGELFF. The CDR3, as DNA: TGTGCCAGCAGTTACTCGACTAGCGGCGCCGGGGAGCTGTTTTTT.